The 17 T cell receptor beta chains below come from one sample, sequenced in a study of CD8 T cells in cerebrospinal fluid in Alzheimer's disease (TCRdb year 2020). Libraries were prepared through 10x single-cell sequencing. The data were produced on a NextSeq 550. With the reads reprocessed by TCRdb, a single entry stands for each CDR3 protein sequence and no DNA is reported. Per the sample table, the count is some 740 distinct CDR3 sequences. Together, the top ten hold approximately 20% of the sample. Sequenced sample: cerebrospinal fluid. The receptor set was obtained from a human donor in good health.

This clonotype is hyperexpanded (1% or more) by frequency. The rearrangement links TRBV5-1 to TRBJ2-1; lacking DNA, the TRBD1 call made by TCRdb goes unchecked. The CDR3 runs to 16 residues. Germline assignment: CDR1 SGHRS and CDR2 YFSETQ. The CDR3 here is CASSLEGGQYNNEQFF.

The rearrangement joins TRBV6-1 to TRBJ1-1; TCRdb gives TRBD1 as the D gene, but with no DNA this cannot be confirmed. Germline lookup yields CDR1 MNHNS and CDR2 SASEGT. The CDR3 is 14 residues long. CDR3 amino acids: CASSGGQSGTEAFF.

This clonotype is deemed large by its frequency. The V gene is TRBV28, the J gene TRBJ1-2; TCRdb gives TRBD1 as the D gene, but with no DNA this cannot be confirmed. There are 20 residues in the CDR3. Germline V gene lookup returns CDR1 MDHEN and CDR2 SYDVKM. The CDR3 region is CASSSIHRLPLPGQPYGYTF.

This clonotype registers medium-sized by frequency. The J gene is TRBJ1-1, the V gene TRBV19. The CDR3 is 14 residues long. Germline values: CDR1 LNHDA, CDR2 SQIVND (reference sequence). The CDR3: CASSMLHMNTEAFF. Variable domain in full (rest from reference TRBV19 and TRBJ1-1): DGGITQSPKYLFRKEGQNVTLSCEQNLNHDAMYWYRQDPGQGLRLIYYSQIVNDFQKGDIAEGYSVSREKKESFPLTVTSAQKNPTAFYLCASSMLHMNTEAFFGQGTRLTVV.

By frequency, this clonotype registers large. The CDR3 here is CASSQDGRGWYEQYF. The chain employs TRBV14 and TRBJ2-7; there is no DNA to check the TCRdb D call of TRBD1. In germline, CDR1 is SGHDN, CDR2 FVKESK. The CDR3 loop spans 15 amino acids.

By frequency, this clonotype registers large (0.1 to 1%). The gene calls are TRBV18 and TRBJ1-2; with no DNA, the TCRdb D assignment of TRBD1 cannot be verified. The CDR3 covers 14 residues. Germline-derived CDR1 and CDR2 are KGHSH and LQKENI. The CDR3 here is CASSPEGQGAGYTF.

CDR3 amino acids: CASSSRLAGGTYEQYF. This sequence joins TRBV4-1 and TRBJ2-7; TCRdb's D call of TRBD2 is untestable without DNA. The CDR3 sequence is 16 residues long. CDR1 and CDR2 from the germline V gene are MGHRA and YSYEKL.

This clonotype is classed as medium-sized by frequency. The rearrangement links TRBV29-1 to TRBJ1-1; TCRdb's D call, TRBD1, is unchecked because there is no DNA. This CDR3 has 13 amino acids. The germline CDR1 and CDR2 sequences are SQVTM and ANQGSEA. The CDR3 sequence: CSVDGGQTTEAFF.

In terms of frequency, this clonotype is large. The rearrangement joins TRBV6-5 to TRBJ1-1; the TCRdb D gene call, TRBD1, has no DNA to confirm it. CDR3 size: 14 residues. CDR1 and CDR2 from the germline V gene are MNHEY and SVGAGI. The CDR3 reads CASSSVGQAAEAFF.

By frequency, this clonotype is large. The rearrangement uses TRBV19 and TRBJ1-6; checking the TCRdb D call of TRBD1 is not possible without DNA. Germline assignment: CDR1 LNHDA and CDR2 SQIVND (reference sequence). The CDR3 has 16 residues. The CDR3 loop reads CASSRTGGAGNSPLHF.

This clonotype shows up as medium-sized by frequency. The chain is built from TRBV19 and TRBJ2-2. CDR3 length equals 12 residues. In germline, CDR1 is LNHDA, CDR2 SQIVND (reference sequence). The CDR3 here is CASRYNTGELFF.

By frequency, this clonotype registers medium-sized (0.01 to 0.1%). V gene TRBV18 combines with J gene TRBJ2-7; the TCRdb D gene call, TRBD1, has no DNA to confirm it. The CDR3 contains 15 residues. Per germline, CDR1 KGHSH and CDR2 LQKENI. CDR3 sequence: CASSPRTGGEYEQYF.

This clonotype is medium-sized by frequency. The chain is built from TRBV5-1 and TRBJ2-6; TCRdb lists TRBD1, though no DNA is available to test this call. The CDR3 sequence is 21 residues long. CDR1 is SGHRS, CDR2 YFSETQ, per germline. CDR3 sequence reads: CASRWDRGRPGESSGANVLTF.

This clonotype is classed as medium-sized by frequency. The chain uses TRBV10-1 and TRBJ1-1; TCRdb names TRBD1, which stays unverified in the absence of DNA. The CDR3 contains 13 residues. Germline CDR1 WNHNN, CDR2 SYGVQD (reference sequence). The CDR3 loop reads CASSEDSQKGAFF.

This clonotype registers medium-sized (0.01 to 0.1%) by frequency. CDR3 sequence: CASSRGRNSPLHF. The genes are TRBV5-6 and TRBJ1-6. This CDR3 has 13 residues. Germline V gene sequence: CDR1 SGHDT, CDR2 YYEEEE.

This clonotype registers medium-sized (0.01 to 0.1%) by frequency. The V and J genes are TRBV6-5 and TRBJ1-5; TCRdb picks TRBD1, but there is no DNA to check that call. CDR1 and CDR2 (germline): MNHEY, SVGAGI. The CDR3 runs to 17 residues. CDR3 in amino acids: CASSRAPGFISNQPQHF.

This clonotype is called medium-sized based on its frequency. J is TRBJ2-7 and V is TRBV5-6; TCRdb proposes TRBD2, but this gene call is untestable without DNA. Looked up from germline, CDR1 is SGHDT and CDR2 is YYEEEE. The CDR3 has 15 residues. CDR3 protein: CASGESGGIEYEQYF.